The clone carrying this TCR beta chain was picked up one time. It was with 60 Vbeta and 13 Jbeta primers that the PCR ran. Only in-frame clones appear in the TCRdb table, and some are missing; sequencing was by immunoSEQ multiplex PCR. The sample consists of about 130,000 clones, more than 75% of them appearing once. The data stem from a study of cytomegalovirus exposure and HLA in healthy donors. Overall study context: Most genotyped donors, 65% to 85% of more than 300, had Caucasian-associated genetic ancestry.

CDR1 is MNHEY and CDR2 is SMNVEV in the germline V gene (reference sequence). After removal of 3 bases from V and 3 bases from J, the junction contained 17 bases not matched to a gene. The CDR3 is made up of 18 amino acids. Input material: PBMCs. The chain employs TRBV27 and TRBJ2-7, with 7 bases fitting TRBD1. The receptor comes from a woman aged 25 to 39 in good health and CMV-seronegative. The CDR3 reads CASSFIQGLPGSIYEQYF. The CDR3 DNA is TGTGCCAGCAGTTTTATACAGGGGCTACCAGGCTCGATCTACGAGCAGTACTTC.